This entry features one T cell receptor (beta chain) sequence. The target of this receptor is not known. No base-level quality is on record; no much larger clone is a single base apart. This sample is part of a study of blood T cells in healthy people across ages (dated by TCRdb to 2014 to 2015). About the investigation overall: In model experiments, roughly one uniquely barcoded TCR beta cDNA molecule per two T cells was captured by template switching. Two additional independent replicas of 1 million unique cDNA reads from the same blood draw were analyzed for two donors (one aged 18 to 30 and one aged 80 or older). To avoid experimental bias, donors of different ages were spread randomly across the sequencing lanes. Age-related changes in TCR beta repertoire diversity were measured in the study by deep sequencing normalized with unique cDNA molecular identifiers. The donors were divided into four age groups: young (average about 15 years), middle-aged (about 39), aged (around 59) and long-lived (82).

To prepare the library, 5' RACE was applied. These reads were obtained on an Illumina HiSeq 2500. A second PCR of 7 to 11 cycles was run with a J-beta primer mix and a sample-barcoded 5' primer. A unique molecular identifier was introduced onto each TCR beta cDNA molecule by a template-switch 5' adaptor carrying 12 random nucleotides. Each sample yielded at least 2.5 million CDR3-containing paired-end reads. The Mint cDNA synthesis kit, primed by a TRBC-specific oligonucleotide, was used to synthesize first-strand cDNA from all RNA. Following uracil-DNA glycosylase treatment, a first 18-cycle PCR with universal primers M1SS and BC2_uni_R was performed on all cDNA. The paper's processing steps were these. For normalization, 1 million high-quality reads were randomly selected from each sample, with every read carrying a distinct molecular identifier. Instead of being binned into consensus sequences, reads with shared molecular identifiers were discarded. MiTCR, with a Q25 quality threshold and the strictest error-elimination algorithm, was used for CDR3 identification, clonotype clustering and error correction. A nonparametric unseen species model with Euler transformation was used to estimate a lower bound on total TCR beta diversity. TCRdb reanalyzed the raw reads on its own, using fastp at Q25 for trimming and MiXCR for clone calling, and kept in-frame beta chains. Entries that share a CDR3 protein sequence are merged under the most common genes and DNA. TCRdb assigned the V and J calls; the authors' analysis was not used. The sample table contains 1.5 million to 2 million distinct CDR3 sequences; only one count was recorded for just under 50% of them. The leading ten clones occupy about 2.1% of the sample.

What the study reported, not specific to this receptor: Observed TCR beta diversity correlated strongly with the percentage of naive T cells measured by flow cytometry. Conclusive comparison of naive and antigen-experienced compartments was prevented by the profiling of bulk unsorted PBMCs. Because the CMV infection status of the donors was unknown, age-related changes in expanded clonotypes may potentially have been confounded. Compared with the aged group, more naive CD4+ T cells, fewer expanded clones and increased TCR diversity were shown by the long-lived group, suggesting age selection. Total diversity estimates from one million sequenced T cells were considered lower bounds and underestimates. Observed TCR beta diversity per million T cells fell roughly linearly with age, and a significant reduction was already apparent by age around 39.

The donors were 40 or so Caucasian individuals from Russia, aged about 6 to 100 years, who were systemically healthy. Ten milliliters of peripheral blood were drawn from each donor into EDTA-treated Vacutainer tubes. PBMCs were isolated by Ficoll-Paque density-gradient centrifugation, with at least 6 million obtained per sample. Trizol reagent was used to extract total RNA from PBMCs, with at least 5 micrograms per sample. Naive CD45RAhigh/CD27high T cell percentages were measured by flow cytometry on a PBMC aliquot from every donor. CDR1 and CDR2, looked up from the germline V gene (reference sequence), are MNHEY and SMNVEV. The CDR3 numbers 16 residues from cysteine through phenylalanine. This entry keeps only the CDR3 DNA: 48 bases, framed from base 1. Trimming leaves V shorter by 4 bases and J shorter by 4 bases, with the junction holding 10 bases beyond the gene matches.

Input material: blood. This chain is built from TRBV27 and TRBJ2-5, and 9 bases in between align with TRBD1. The sequence was obtained from a woman in her thirties or forties in good health. The CDR3: CASSYGTGTSPETQYF. The sequenced DNA: TGTGCCAGCAGTTATGGGACAGGGACTTCACCAGAGACCCAGTACTTC.